This T cell receptor beta chain was identified in a study of cytomegalovirus exposure and HLA in healthy donors. Whole-study findings and limits: The majority of CMV-associated TCR beta chains were reported as apparently HLA-restricted in a later analysis. In a later analysis, TCR association rates varied by HLA locus: DRB1 most, HLA-C fewest.

Primers: 60 Vbeta forward and 13 Jbeta reverse. Assay: immunoSEQ multiplex PCR; the TCRdb copy retains only in-frame clones and omits some. The sample comprises around 150,000 clones, 65% to 75% of which are singletons, and about 4.7% rests with the top ten. CDR1 and CDR2 from the germline V gene are SGDLS and YYNGEE. This CDR3 is 13 amino acids long. V was cut by 4 bases and J by 7 bases, with 12 bases left in between. This clone appeared a few times. Its antigen is undetermined. The sequencing input was PBMCs. The chain joins TRBV9 to TRBJ2-1; a possible D gene is TRBD2 (6 bases). This sequence originates from a man in his 60s in good health and CMV-seronegative. The CDR3: CASSTGTQNEQFF. The CDR3 coding sequence is TGTGCCAGCAGCACCGGGACTCAGAATGAGCAGTTCTTC.